This T cell receptor (beta chain) was profiled in a study of T-cell reconstitution after alpha-beta-depleted transplantation in children. Researchers prepared the TCRbeta library using unique molecular identifiers, the study reports. TCRdb called the PCR reads again in MiXCR, with one record for every CDR3 protein. The sample lists 500,000 or so distinct CDR3 sequences; approximately 32% were seen once. V was shortened by 5 bases and J by 0 bases, with 8 bases between the two germline ends. The length of the CDR3 is 14 residues. This clonotype was detected only a few times. The source is a human donor who donated a stem cell graft to a child with aplastic anemia. The sequencing used PBMCs from the stem cell graft donor, collected from the stem cell graft. The chain has TRBV12-3 or TRBV12-4 and TRBJ1-5; no reliable D call. CDR3 sequence: CASSTRRSNQPQHF. CDR3 DNA: TGTGCCAGCAGTACCCGTCGTAGCAATCAGCCCCAGCATTTT.